This is a list of T cell receptor beta chains from one sample in a study of T cells in Graves' hyperthyroidism and ophthalmopathy. TCRdb passed the multiplex PCR reads through MiXCR, listing each CDR3 protein once. The data show a few hundred thousand distinct CDR3 sequences, roughly 13% seen once. The sequenced material came from blood. Receptor source: a woman between 18 and 29 years old with Graves' hyperthyroidism. Both conserved end residues are part of each CDR3.

v_gene	j_gene	CDR3aa
TRBV9	TRBJ2-1	CASSVVASGSFNEQFF
TRBV11-1	TRBJ2-1	CASSLEWSNEQFF
TRBV6-1	TRBJ1-2	CASSLTEGRDGYTF
TRBV20-1	TRBJ1-2	CSATTTGMNYGYTF
TRBV11-2	TRBJ2-5	CASSLGAIQETQYF
TRBV9	TRBJ1-2	CASSGDIPLLGYTF
TRBV9	TRBJ1-2	CASSDGQGGDGYTF
TRBV7-8	TRBJ1-1	CASSLEVLRGEAFF
TRBV12-3/TRBV12-4	TRBJ1-1	CASSLGPGLTEAFF
TRBV6-1	TRBJ2-7	CASSSAEPGLAGEQKYF
TRBV5-1	TRBJ2-7	CASSYDSGQSYEQYF
TRBV11-2	TRBJ2-7	CASSLGTGGPQYF
TRBV30	TRBJ2-3	CAWSVDATLTRADTQYF
TRBV6-1	TRBJ1-2	CASRRGTGLNYGYTF
TRBV18	TRBJ1-4	CASSPREVGNEKLFF
TRBV28	TRBJ2-7	CASSYPFAGFGDRVYEQYF